This section outlines one TCR beta chain sequence together with its context. This clone's antigen is unknown. No per-base quality is available; no much larger clone lies one base away. This entry comes from a study of blood T cells in healthy people across ages (dated by TCRdb to between 2014 and 2017). About the study as a whole: In model experiments, template switching captured roughly one uniquely barcoded TCR beta cDNA molecule for every two T cells. Age-related changes in TCR beta repertoire diversity were measured in the study by deep sequencing normalized with unique cDNA molecular identifiers. Four age groups were formed from the donors: young (average approximately 15 years), middle-aged (around 41), aged (62) and long-lived (roughly 88). To avoid experimental bias, donors of different ages were distributed randomly across sequencing lanes. The study analyzed two additional independent replicas of 1 million unique cDNA reads from the same blood draw for two donors, one aged 18 to 29 and one aged 80 or older.

The library was generated by 5' RACE. Reads for this sample came from an Illumina HiSeq 2500. A second roughly 6 to 12 cycle PCR used a sample-barcoded 5' primer and a J-beta primer mix. A unique molecular identifier was introduced onto each TCR beta cDNA molecule by a template-switch 5' adaptor carrying 12 random nucleotides. At least 3 million CDR3-containing paired-end reads were obtained from each sample. First-strand cDNA was synthesized from all RNA with the Mint cDNA synthesis kit, primed by a TRBC-specific oligonucleotide. All cDNA was treated with uracil-DNA glycosylase and then went through a first 18-cycle PCR with the universal primers M1SS and BC2_uni_R. In the paper's pipeline: Normalization of each sample was performed by random selection of 1 million high-quality reads, each carrying a distinct molecular identifier. Instead of being binned into consensus sequences, reads with shared molecular identifiers were discarded. CDR3 identification, clonotype clustering and error correction used MiTCR with a Q25 quality threshold and the strictest error-elimination algorithm. A nonparametric unseen species model with Euler transformation was used to estimate a lower bound on total TCR beta diversity. In TCRdb, the public reads were trimmed at Q25 with fastp and aligned with MiXCR, with productive beta chains retained. Each record represents a unique CDR3 protein, reported with the most common genes and DNA among its rows. TCRdb assigned the V and J calls; the authors' analysis was not used. This sample is represented by about 1.1 million distinct CDR3 sequences; roughly two fifths of them were singletons. 10% to 15% of the sample goes to the ten largest clones.

What the research found in general, with its limitations: Bulk unsorted PBMC profiling prevented conclusive comparison of naive and antigen-experienced compartments. Donor CMV infection status was unknown, potentially confounding age-related changes in expanded clonotypes. As age increased, observed TCR beta diversity per million T cells dropped in a roughly linear way, and a significant reduction was already evident by age about 36. The long-lived group showed more naive CD4+ T cells, fewer expanded clones and increased TCR diversity than the aged group, suggesting age selection. Total diversity estimates from one million sequenced T cells were considered lower bounds and underestimates. The percentage of naive T cells measured by flow cytometry correlated strongly with observed TCR beta diversity.

The donors were around 39 Caucasian individuals from Russia, aged 6 to 90 years, who were systemically healthy. Each donor gave about 9.7 milliliters of peripheral blood, drawn into EDTA-treated Vacutainer tubes. Ficoll-Paque density-gradient centrifugation was used to isolate PBMCs, with at least 7 million per sample. Trizol reagent was used to extract total RNA from the PBMCs, yielding at least 6 micrograms per sample. The percentages of naive CD45RAhigh/CD27high T cells were determined by flow cytometry on a PBMC aliquot from every donor. This TCR derives from a man between 18 and 29 years old in good health. The source material was blood.

CDR3 loop: CASTGPRNEQFF. The DNA is TGTGCCAGCACCGGTCCCAGGAATGAGCAGTTCTTC. This chain joins TRBV6-2 or TRBV6-3 to TRBJ2-1, with the D gene too uncertain to name. Relative to germline, V is 7 bases shorter and J is 7 bases shorter, with 11 bases between their ends. The CDR3 measures 12 amino acids from cysteine to phenylalanine. Left in the record is the CDR3 DNA by itself, 36 bases read in frame from the first base. For CDR1 and CDR2, the germline V gene lists MNHEY and SVGEGT.